This T cell receptor beta chain was sequenced during a study of T cell changes during pregnancy in multiple sclerosis. Germline V lookup: CDR1 KGHSH, CDR2 LQKENI. The CDR3 runs 13 residues. Trimming shortened V by 3 bases and J by 6 bases, and 11 bases separated the two germline ends. Profiled with immunoSEQ multiplex PCR; TCRdb holds only in-frame clones, not every one. The repertoire has tens of thousands of clones, around 92% of them found once; the top ten carry 2.5% to 3%. The chain links TRBV18 to TRBJ1-2, with a possible D match to TRBD1 (6 bases). The starting material was peripheral blood, obtained in the second trimester of pregnancy. This receptor was taken from a female donor in good health, enrolled as a control in a pregnancy study. CDR3: CASSPTGPDGYTF. As DNA, the CDR3 is TGTGCCAGCTCACCGACAGGCCCAGATGGCTACACCTTC.